This T cell receptor (beta chain) was captured by sequencing in a study of shared clonotypes between healthy human individuals. Assay execution took place at the deep level. The protocol was immunoSEQ multiplex PCR, while the TCRdb copy is restricted to in-frame clones and leaves out a portion. This table has 2 million to 3 million clones, 90% to 95% appearing once. V was cut by 2 bases and J by 7 bases, with 8 bases left in between. The CDR3 is 12 amino acids. Germline V gene sequence: CDR1 GTSNPN, CDR2 SVGIG (reference sequence). The sequencing sample was made of naive CD4+ T cells sorted from blood. Subset noted: CD45RA+ positively selected. The origin of this receptor is a young man in good health. This chain uses TRBV30 with TRBJ1-4, with D uncertain. CDR3 DNA sequence: TGTGCCTGGAGTCCACCGAGTGAAAAACTGTTTTTT. Amino acids: CAWSPPSEKLFF.